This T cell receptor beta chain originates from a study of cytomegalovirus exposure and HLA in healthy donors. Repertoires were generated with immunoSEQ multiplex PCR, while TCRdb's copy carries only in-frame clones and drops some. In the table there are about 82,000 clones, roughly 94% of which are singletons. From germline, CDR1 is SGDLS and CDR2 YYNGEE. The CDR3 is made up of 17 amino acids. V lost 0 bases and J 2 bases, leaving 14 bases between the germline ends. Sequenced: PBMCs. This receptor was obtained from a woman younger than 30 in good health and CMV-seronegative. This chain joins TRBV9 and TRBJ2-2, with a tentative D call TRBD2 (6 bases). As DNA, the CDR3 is TGTGCCAGCAGCGTAGGGGTTAGCGGTATCAACACCGGGGAGCTGTTTTTT. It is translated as CASSVGVSGINTGELFF.